The next 10 T cell receptor beta chains were all read from a single sample in a study of cytomegalovirus exposure and HLA in healthy donors. Amplification used 60 Vbeta primers and 13 Jbeta primers. The method was immunoSEQ multiplex PCR; TCRdb's version includes in-frame clones alone and lacks a portion of them. The sample shows roughly 99,000 clones, roughly 79% of them seen only once. Material: PBMCs. The receptors come from a woman aged 35 to 49 in good health and CMV-seronegative.

This clone was seen a single time. The chain joins TRBV5-1 to TRBJ2-2; 10 nucleotides agree with TRBD1. Germline V gene data show CDR1 as SGHRS and CDR2 as YFSETQ. V was pared by 0 bases and J by 4 bases, with 3 bases of the junction left unmatched. The length of the CDR3 is 16 residues. CDR3: CASSLVGTGVTGELFF. CDR3 bases: TGCGCCAGCAGCTTGGTGGGGACAGGGGTCACCGGGGAGCTGTTTTTT.

V and J are TRBV28 and TRBJ1-1, with unresolved D. CDR1 and CDR2 (germline): MDHEN, SYDVKM. Deletions cut 3 bases from V and 0 bases from J, with 8 bases between. There are 14 residues in the CDR3. The CDR3 loop is CASSFTTMNTEAFF. DNA for the CDR3: TGTGCCAGCAGTTTTACAACTATGAACACTGAAGCTTTCTTT.

There are a few counts of this clone. The rearrangement links TRBV5-4 to TRBJ2-7, with 8 nucleotides matching TRBD1. Germline trimming cut 1 base from V and 2 bases from J; bases unmatched to any gene: 5. Per germline, CDR1 SGHNT and CDR2 YYREEE (reference sequence). The CDR3 is 15 residues long. The CDR3 region has the DNA TGTGCCAGCAGCTTGACGGGGACAGGAACCTACGAGCAGTACTTC. Its translation: CASSLTGTGTYEQYF. The full variable domain, with the rest looked up from reference TRBV5-4 and TRBJ2-7, is ETGVTQSPTHLIKTRGQQVTLRCSSQSGHNTVSWYQQALGQGPQFIFQYYREEENGRGNFPPRFSGLQFPNYSSELNVNALELDDSALYLCASSLTGTGTYEQYFGPGTRLTVT.

This rearrangement joins TRBV6-5 to TRBJ1-2, with TRBD1 identical over 9 bases. The germline V gene has CDR1 MNHEY and CDR2 SVGAGI. The V and J ends lost 1 base and 4 bases, in that order; junction bases with no gene match: 4. This CDR3 spans 15 amino acids. The CDR3 DNA is TGTGCCAGCAGTTACTTGGGACAGGGAGCCTATGGCTACACCTTC. Amino acids: CASSYLGQGAYGYTF.

V and J are TRBV6-4 and TRBJ2-1; possible D gene TRBD1, 5 bases. CDR3 size: 14 residues. Germline V gene lookup returns CDR1 MRHNA and CDR2 SNTAGT. Trimming shortened V by 4 bases and J by 9 bases, and 16 bases separated the two germline ends. CDR3 protein: CASSVDKGLGEQFF. The CDR3 region has the DNA TGTGCCAGCAGTGTTGATAAGGGGCTCGGTGAGCAGTTCTTC.

The chain carries TRBV6-5 and TRBJ1-2; 11 nucleotides line up with TRBD1. V shed 0 bases and J 7 bases; nucleotides not matched to a gene: 7. Germline loops: CDR1 MNHEY, CDR2 SVGAGI. This CDR3 comprises 16 residues. CDR3 sequence reads: CASSYSRDRGTGGYTF. The CDR3 region has the DNA TGTGCCAGCAGTTACTCGAGGGACAGGGGGACGGGTGGCTACACCTTC.

The chain joins TRBV7-9 to TRBJ1-6; weak D call: TRBD1 (6 bases). Trimming removed 5 bases from V and 7 bases from J, with 15 bases in between. The CDR3 runs to 15 residues. Germline loops: CDR1 SEHNR, CDR2 FQNEAQ (reference sequence). The CDR3 DNA sequence: TGTGCCAGCAGCCGGGGGGGCGCAGGGAATTCACCCCTCCACTTT. It is translated as CASSRGGAGNSPLHF.

CDR3: CASSGFSGGSNTEAFF. For the CDR3, the DNA is TGTGCCAGCAGCGGATTTTCAGGGGGATCGAACACTGAAGCTTTCTTT. This rearrangement joins TRBV27 to TRBJ1-1; 7 bases align to TRBD1. Germline V gene data show CDR1 as MNHEY and CDR2 as SMNVEV (reference sequence). The CDR3 is 16 amino acids. V dropped 6 bases and J dropped 1; count of bases not matched to a gene: 11.

The CDR3 spells CASKVDRRGTGELFF. The CDR3 DNA sequence: TGTGCCAGCAAGGTGGACAGGAGAGGCACCGGGGAGCTGTTTTTT. This chain uses TRBV6-1 with TRBJ2-2; TRBD1 aligns across 7 bases. This CDR3 spans 15 amino acids. The V segment lost 7 bases and the J segment 4 bases; nucleotides outside the gene matches: 9. Germline lookup yields CDR1 MNHNS and CDR2 SASEGT.

This sequence joins TRBV10-3 and TRBJ2-2; weak D call: TRBD1 (6 bases). The germline gives CDR1 ENHRY, CDR2 SYGVKD. Trimming took 9 bases from V and 7 from J, leaving 15 bases between them. The CDR3 consists of 13 residues. In nucleotides, the CDR3 is TGTGCCATATCTACAGGGTCGAACGGGGAGCTGTTTTTT. Its protein product is CAISTGSNGELFF.